This TCR beta chain was sequenced for a study of cytomegalovirus exposure and HLA in healthy donors (dated 2017 in TCRdb). Background on the whole study: An earlier analysis of more than 550 of the donors reported roughly 300 Gb of sequence data and 117 million unique TCR beta sequences obtained from some 200 million T cells. An early release covering over 500 HLA-typed donors comprised roughly 300 gigabases of sequencing data and some 79 million unique TCR sequences. The T cell repertoires of 666 subjects were profiled by immunosequencing and related to cytomegalovirus serostatus. In an earlier analysis of roughly 600 of the donors, high-throughput TCR beta sequencing was used to judge whether each TCR beta V gene segment behaved as functional or pseudogenic. In the later analysis, no new phenotypic data were used to find candidate immune exposures; instead, reliance was placed on TCR beta sequences and their occurrence across donors. Roughly five DR-DQ haplotypes were handled as single units for association and clustering, since linkage in the cohort was strong. Alongside the repertoire data, information on donor age, sex, ethnicity and CMV serostatus was compiled. Besides the first cohort of roughly 660 subjects, a separate validation cohort made up of roughly 130 different subjects was used. Among roughly 370 genotyped donors of the cohort, an average of roughly 240,000 unique TCR beta nucleotide sequences were sequenced per donor, roughly 18% of them non-productive. The study aimed to test whether signatures of past pathogen exposure could be identified by cataloging public T cell receptors. All discovery cohort repertoires had been generated using a single sequencing platform. HLA typing included class I and class II loci at four-digit resolution. A later analysis re-examined previously published TCR beta repertoires from around 670 donors and added high-resolution HLA genotyping to investigate patterns of TCR occurrence. To predict cytomegalovirus infection status, the study brought together high-throughput TCR immunosequencing, statistical association of individual TCRs with disease status, and machine learning. A later genetic analysis took genome-wide SNP genotypes for 398 of the 666 donors and used that subset as a discovery cohort. The number of donors typed differed by locus, with about 620-630 for A, B, C, DRB1 and DQB1, 522 for DQA1, 600 to 610 for DPA1, and about 450 for DPB1. The genetic ancestry cluster associated with self-reported Caucasian donors included approximately 85% of the 300 to 450 genotyped donors. Beyond this particular receptor, the publication reports: A later analysis reported that several top co-occurrence clusters appeared linked to parvovirus B19, influenza, CMV and Epstein-Barr virus. In a later genetic analysis, a missense DCLRE1C variant was associated with V-gene and J-gene trimming of TCR beta chains, and the association was replicated in an independent cohort. The study gave a list of some 150 TCR beta chains associated with cytomegalovirus. In a later genetic analysis, fewer N-insertions in productive TCRs were reported among donors in an Asian-associated ancestry cluster than the approximately 670-donor mean. According to the authors, the approach could potentially be generalized to other disease states and immunological phenotypes. CMV serostatus was the only immune exposure information available for the cohort. Most TCR sequences were observed very rarely across donors, whereas some public TCRs were present in many individuals. When HLA alleles, especially DR and DQ, strongly co-occurred, TCR associations were difficult to assign to individual alleles. The 87-base-pair reads could not distinguish some IMGT-functional V segments, including TRBV6-2 and TRBV6-3, so those segments were excluded. The classifier was reported to diagnose cytomegalovirus status with high specificity and sensitivity in both the original and validation cohorts. Broadly in line with IMGT annotations, most TCR beta V segments showed up in productive rearrangements about 87% or about 30% of the time in an earlier analysis of some 590 of the donors. A further reported finding was that TCR beta sequences accurately predicted the HLA-A and HLA-B alleles for most subjects in the first cohort. Because HLA typing was missing for some donors at each locus, association tests included only the typed subset. Roughly uniform sequencing depth across donors was assumed in presence/absence analyses, although this assumption may not hold. Because counts were too low, more than 15 rarely observed V segments, including chromosome 9 orphons, were left out of the earlier analysis of some 600 of the donors. A group of highly shared sequence variants was considered likely to be a technical artifact of the sequencing pipeline. In a later analysis, HLA-associated TCR beta chains were found to be more clonally expanded and to have lower generation probabilities than equally common non-associated chains. Three of the identified cytomegalovirus-associated TCR beta chains were confirmed in vitro to be specific for cytomegalovirus antigens. At a false discovery rate of 0.05, a later analysis linked fewer than 20,000 TCR beta sequences to specific HLA alleles. A later analysis found that most CMV-associated TCR beta chains appeared HLA-restricted, with HLA associations seemingly driven largely by CMV exposure. Correlated functional status among segregating V segments might be attributable to linkage disequilibrium, but an unknown experimental factor could not be ruled out. This cohort had only TCR beta chains sequenced, and the lack of alpha or paired-chain data limited which features could be detected. According to a later analysis, TCR association rates differed among HLA loci, with DRB1 alleles showing the most associated TCRs and HLA-C alleles showing the fewest.

The library was made by the immunoSEQ multiplex PCR assay. For the multiplex PCR, a mixture combining 60 forward primers for TCR Vbeta segments and 13 reverse primers for TCR Jbeta segments was used. A multiplex PCR assay on genomic DNA amplified the CDR3 region of rearranged TCR beta genes. On the Illumina HiSeq System, the amplified TCR beta libraries were sequenced as 87-base-pair reads. As for the authors' bioinformatics: In a later analysis, roughly 80 million unique TCR beta chains were counted across the 500 to 850 repertoires, and roughly 9.9 million of these chains were shared by at least two donors. To remove PCR and sequencing errors, raw reads were error-corrected and collapsed into unique sequences using a nearest-neighbor algorithm that merged closely related sequences. CDR3 sequences were aligned to IMGT reference sequences to assign V, D and J gene segments. Each retained sequence needed at least a six-nucleotide match to both a V gene segment and a J gene segment. Rearrangements were classified as productive when the CDR3 lacked stop codons and remained in frame with V and J, and all other rearrangements were classified as non-productive. CDR3 was defined according to IMGT convention as the region running from the second conserved V-encoded cysteine to the conserved J-encoded phenylalanine. The earlier analysis of approximately 590 of the donors excluded any sequence lacking an unambiguous match to a single V gene segment. An earlier analysis of several hundred of the donors called V segments functional above 56.7% productive rearrangements and segregating when the between-donor standard deviation exceeded 5%. A statistical classification framework was built for diagnosing cytomegalovirus status from the catalog of TCR beta chain sequences. V and J gene assignment, in a later analysis, came from comparing TCR nucleotide sequences with IMGT/GENE-DB human TR gene sequences. Using the TCRdist pipeline, a later analysis assigned CDR3 sequences along with most-parsimonious VDJ recombination scenarios. In a later analysis, each TCR beta chain was defined by its CDR3 amino acid sequence together with its V-gene family, and reads lacking a unique V-gene family were excluded. In a later analysis, a few hundred highly shared, low-generation-probability nucleotide sequences were removed to address suspected cross-contamination and a sequencing artifact. In a later analysis, a clonal expansion index was calculated for each public chain from normalized within-repertoire ranks of inferred template counts. In a later analysis, generation probabilities were computed using a VDJ recombination model fitted to out-of-frame rearrangements, and the results were checked against IGoR. In a later analysis, hypergeometric tests were used to score TCR-TCR, TCR-HLA and TCR-CMV co-occurrence, with a repertoire-size bias correction applied to TCR pairs. To estimate false discovery rates, a later analysis permuted the HLA or CMV assignments 20 times. A later analysis grouped co-occurring TCRs with DBSCAN, adding TCRdist sequence similarity when clustering within HLA-allele-positive subsets. Co-occurrence clustering excluded repertoires with fewer than 30,000 or more than 120,000 public chains, plus five with anomalous nucleotide sharing. Sourced from immuneACCESS, this table was stored by TCRdb with only in-frame sequences that have V and J called. A share of the clones is absent; for the studies checked, an unresolved V gene accounts for under half, and the remainder has no known explanation. V, J and clone size were drawn from that table, and D and trimming were deduced from the DNA. Within this sample are some 130,000 clones, with 70% to 80% of them counted one time only. The ten largest clones add up to 2% of the sample.

CDR1 and CDR2 are read off the germline V gene as MNHNS and SASEGT. Spanning cysteine to phenylalanine, the CDR3 consists of 15 amino acids. CDR3 DNA is the only sequence kept; it has 45 bases, read in frame from the first base. The germline V and J ends show losses of 7 bases and 4 bases respectively, and no gene match explains 9 bases of the junction. This clone was counted only a few times. Its antigen is currently not known. Base qualities are not provided; no much larger clone lies one nucleotide away. The cohort was made up of 500 to 850 healthy bone marrow donors. Cohort members were all nominally healthy when sampled, although unrecorded immune exposures were likely present. The donor was CMV seronegative and belonged to the group of around 350 seronegative cohort members. Every donor gave a peripheral blood sample, and the peripheral blood mononuclear cells from that sample were used for TCR beta sequencing. The Qiagen DNeasy Blood Extraction Kit was used to extract genomic DNA from the blood cell samples.

In this chain, TRBV6-1 is recombined with TRBJ1-3; 8 bases in the middle match TRBD1. Sequencing used PBMCs. This clonotype was obtained from a man aged 18 to 29 in good health and CMV-seronegative. The CDR3 loop reads CASMTDRARGNTIYF. The DNA reads as follows: TGTGCCAGCATGACGGACAGGGCGAGGGGAAACACCATATATTTT.